This T cell receptor (beta chain) derives from a study of blood T cells in healthy people across ages. Trimming pared 6 bases from V and 2 bases from J, leaving 17 bases between. This CDR3 contains 16 residues. From germline, CDR1 is MNHEY and CDR2 SVGEGT. The second PCR ran about 6 to 12 cycles with a sample-barcoded 5' primer and J-beta primers. TCRdb ran MiXCR on the 5' RACE reads and lists one entry per CDR3 protein. The sample holds about 570,000 distinct CDR3 sequences, approximately 25% seen once. The chain joins TRBV6-2 or TRBV6-3 to TRBJ1-5, with a possible D match to TRBD1 (6 bases). The sequenced material came from blood. This clonotype originated in a woman in her 70s in good health. For the CDR3, the DNA is TGTGCCAGCAGCCTGACGGGGGGGGCTGGCAATCAGCCCCAGCATTTT. This encodes CASSLTGGAGNQPQHF.